The T cell receptor beta chain described here comes from a study of beta chain features in type 1 diabetes. The CDR3 totals 15 residues. Germline V gene sequence: CDR1 ENHRY, CDR2 SYGVKD. The ends were cut back, 6 bases at V and 1 base at J, with 15 bases in the middle. What was sequenced were expressed TCRB transcripts, since all of the isolated RNA had been reverse transcribed. Sequencing was performed with immunoSEQ multiplex PCR; in TCRdb, only in-frame clones are kept and a portion is missing. Counted here are around 41,000 clones, roughly 70% occurring once; the ten biggest clones make up more than 1.5%. On this clone: Its target is unknown.

The study's findings and limits: Moderate yet significant TCRB CDR3 shortening was seen in Type 1 diabetes patients in all four CD4+ subsets. VDJ junctions from patients with type 1 diabetes contained fewer insertions and more deletions.

The sequencing input was Tregs from blood. This receptor was taken from a man aged 25 to 40 with type 1 diabetes. Some clones in this sample may be carry-over from other donors' samples. The V and J genes are TRBV10-3 and TRBJ2-5; TRBD1 might be the D (6 bases). CDR3: CAISARDTFQETQYF. The CDR3 DNA follows: TGTGCCATCAGCGCCCGGGACACCTTCCAAGAGACCCAGTACTTC.